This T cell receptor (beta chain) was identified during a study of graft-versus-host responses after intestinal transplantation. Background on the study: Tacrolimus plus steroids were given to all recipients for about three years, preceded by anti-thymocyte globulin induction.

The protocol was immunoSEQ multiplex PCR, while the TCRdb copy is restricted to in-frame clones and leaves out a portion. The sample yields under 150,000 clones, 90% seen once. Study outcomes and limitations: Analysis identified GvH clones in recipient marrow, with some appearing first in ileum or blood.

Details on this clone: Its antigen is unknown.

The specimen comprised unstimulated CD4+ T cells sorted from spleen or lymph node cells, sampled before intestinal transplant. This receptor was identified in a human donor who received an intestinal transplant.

The CDR3 spells CASSPRDRANQPQHF. CDR3 sequence (DNA): TGTGCCAGCAGCCCCCGGGACAGGGCGAATCAGCCCCAGCATTTT. This chain joins TRBV7-8 and TRBJ1-5, with 9 bases lining up with TRBD1. V shed 5 bases and J 4 bases; nucleotides not matched to a gene: 6. In germline, CDR1 is SGHVS, CDR2 FQNEAQ. The CDR3 extends over 15 amino acids.